This T cell receptor (beta chain) comes out of a study of blood T cell repertoires in COVID-19. As for the study in general: Nucleic acid was either cDNA or gDNA, and it came from T cells, B-cell-depleted T cells, or PBMCs.

Original processing methods: Estimates of nucleated cell counts were drawn from the amplification of reference gene primers. Assay used: immunoSEQ multiplex PCR; TCRdb lists only in-frame clones, some missing. The D gene and trimming were derived from the DNA, and the V and J assignments and clone size from that table. Of some 150,000 clones in the sample, 70% to 90% were seen once. Enrollment of patients from Seattle took place during active infection, with longitudinal follow-up. CDR1 is LNHDA, CDR2 SQIVND, per germline (reference sequence). The CDR3 runs to 14 residues. V was shortened by 6 bases and J by 2 bases, with 14 bases between the two germline ends.

This receptor was obtained from a woman between 55 and 75 years old with COVID-19, enrolled during active disease. The rearrangement joins TRBV19 to TRBJ2-7, with D perhaps TRBD1 (7 bases). Sequencing was carried out using peripheral blood. CDR3 residues: CASSRGAGTYEQYF. CDR3 DNA: TGTGCCAGTAGCAGGGGGGCAGGGACCTACGAGCAGTACTTC. The full variable domain, in which reference TRBV19 and TRBJ2-7 provide the parts outside the CDR3, is DGGITQSPKYLFRKEGQNVTLSCEQNLNHDAMYWYRQDPGQGLRLIYYSQIVNDFQKGDIAEGYSVSREKKESFPLTVTSAQKNPTAFYLCASSRGAGTYEQYFGPGTRLTVT.